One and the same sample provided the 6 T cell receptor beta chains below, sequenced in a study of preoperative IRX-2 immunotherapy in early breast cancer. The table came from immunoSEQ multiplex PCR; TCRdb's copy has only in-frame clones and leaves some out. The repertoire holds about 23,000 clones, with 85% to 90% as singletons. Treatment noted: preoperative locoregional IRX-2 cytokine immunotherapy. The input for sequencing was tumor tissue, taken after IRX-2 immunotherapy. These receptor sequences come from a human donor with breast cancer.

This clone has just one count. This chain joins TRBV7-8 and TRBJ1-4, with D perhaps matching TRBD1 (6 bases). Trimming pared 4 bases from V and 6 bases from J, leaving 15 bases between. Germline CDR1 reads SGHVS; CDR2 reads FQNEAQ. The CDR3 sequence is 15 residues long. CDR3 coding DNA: TGTGCCAGCAGCTCGCGCAGGGGTCTGGATGAAAAACTGTTTTTT. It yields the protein CASSSRRGLDEKLFF.

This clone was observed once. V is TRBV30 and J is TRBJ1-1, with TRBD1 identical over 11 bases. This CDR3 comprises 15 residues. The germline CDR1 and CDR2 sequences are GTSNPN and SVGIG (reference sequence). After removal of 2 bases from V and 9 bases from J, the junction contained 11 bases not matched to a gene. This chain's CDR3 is CAWSSYRDRGLKAFF. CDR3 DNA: TGTGCCTGGAGTTCCTACCGGGACAGGGGGTTAAAAGCTTTCTTT.

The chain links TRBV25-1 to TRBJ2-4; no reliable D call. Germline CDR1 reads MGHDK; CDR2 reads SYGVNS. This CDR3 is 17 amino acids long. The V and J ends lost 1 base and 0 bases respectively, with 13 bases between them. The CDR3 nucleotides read TGTGCCAGCAGTGAATGGGCTGATCCTCTAGCCAAAAACATTCAGTACTTC. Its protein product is CASSEWADPLAKNIQYF. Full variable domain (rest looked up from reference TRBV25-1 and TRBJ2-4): EADIYQTPRYLVIGTGKKITLECSQTMGHDKMYWYQQDPGMELHLIHYSYGVNSTEKGDLSSESTVSRIRTEHFPLTLESARPSHTSQYLCASSEWADPLAKNIQYFGAGTRLSVL.

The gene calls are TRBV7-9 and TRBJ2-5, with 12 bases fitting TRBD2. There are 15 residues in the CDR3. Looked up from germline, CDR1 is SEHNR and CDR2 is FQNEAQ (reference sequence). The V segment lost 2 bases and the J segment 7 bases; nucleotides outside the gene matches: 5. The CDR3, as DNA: TGTGCCAGCAGCTTAACTAGCGGGGGGTTGGGGACCCAGTACTTC. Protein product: CASSLTSGGLGTQYF.

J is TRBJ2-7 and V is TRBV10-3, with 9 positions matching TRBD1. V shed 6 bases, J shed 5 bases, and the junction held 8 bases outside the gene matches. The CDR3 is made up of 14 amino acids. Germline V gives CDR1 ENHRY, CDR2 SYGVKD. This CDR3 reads CAISKGTGQDEQYF. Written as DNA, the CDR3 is TGTGCCATCAGCAAAGGGACAGGGCAGGACGAGCAGTACTTC.

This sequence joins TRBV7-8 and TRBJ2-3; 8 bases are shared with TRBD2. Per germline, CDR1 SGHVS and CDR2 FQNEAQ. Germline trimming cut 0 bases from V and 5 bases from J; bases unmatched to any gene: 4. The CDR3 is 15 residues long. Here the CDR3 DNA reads TGTGCCAGCAGCTTAGCGGGGCTAGCGGGAGATACGCAGTATTTT. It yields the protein CASSLAGLAGDTQYF.